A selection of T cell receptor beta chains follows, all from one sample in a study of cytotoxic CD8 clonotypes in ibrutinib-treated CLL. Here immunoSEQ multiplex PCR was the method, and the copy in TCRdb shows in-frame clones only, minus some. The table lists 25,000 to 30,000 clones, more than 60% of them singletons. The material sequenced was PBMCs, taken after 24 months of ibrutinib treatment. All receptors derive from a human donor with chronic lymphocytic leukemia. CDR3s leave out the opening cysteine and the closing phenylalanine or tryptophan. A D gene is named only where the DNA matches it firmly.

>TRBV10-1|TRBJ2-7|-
ASSAGPQGYEQY
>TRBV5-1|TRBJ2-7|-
ASSLGTGWNEQY
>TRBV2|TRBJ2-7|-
ASSERLGPRYEQY
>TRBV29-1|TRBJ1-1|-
SVFMNTEAF
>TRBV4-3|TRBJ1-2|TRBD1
ASSQLGPGTVLYGYT
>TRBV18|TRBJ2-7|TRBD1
ASSPGTGGPNEQY
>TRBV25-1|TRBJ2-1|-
ASSEYGNNEQF
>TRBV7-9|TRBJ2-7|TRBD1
ASSASSGTGNYEQY
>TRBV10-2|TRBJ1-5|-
ASSESGGLTVNQPQH
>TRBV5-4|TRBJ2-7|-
ASSWGVGSSYEQY
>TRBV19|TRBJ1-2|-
ASSSGTRTPNYGYT
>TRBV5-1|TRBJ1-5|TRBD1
ASSLEGAPHQPQH
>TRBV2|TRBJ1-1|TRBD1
ASKRDRATEAF
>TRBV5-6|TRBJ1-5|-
ASSFQGRNQPQH
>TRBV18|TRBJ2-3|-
ASSRSVDTQY
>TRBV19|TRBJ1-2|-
ASSLWTDNGYT
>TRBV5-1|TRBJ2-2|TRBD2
ASSAPSGGALTGELF
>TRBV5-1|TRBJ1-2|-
ASSLTPNRAGGGYT
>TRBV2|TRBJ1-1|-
ASKSDAGNTEAF
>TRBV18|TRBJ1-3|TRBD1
ASSPGQGSSGNTIY
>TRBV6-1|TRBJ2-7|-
ASSRDTNYEQY
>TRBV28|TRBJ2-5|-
ASSTKETQY
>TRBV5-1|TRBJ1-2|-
ASSFRDLRSYGYT
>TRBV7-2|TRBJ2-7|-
ASKLGGGAQEQY
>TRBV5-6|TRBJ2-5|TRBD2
ASSTPGLPSETQY
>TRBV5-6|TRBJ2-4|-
ASSRGGSAKNIQY
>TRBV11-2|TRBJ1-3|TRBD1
ASSRTGSTH
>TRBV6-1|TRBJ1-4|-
ASSDRGEKLF
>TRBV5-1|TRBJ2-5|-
ASSLGSQGGETQY
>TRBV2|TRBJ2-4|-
ASREDNIAKNIQY
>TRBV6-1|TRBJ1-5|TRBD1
ASSIGQGTTQPQH
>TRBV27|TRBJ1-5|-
ASRFAGVGQPQH
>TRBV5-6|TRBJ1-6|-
ASSLVGSMNSPLH
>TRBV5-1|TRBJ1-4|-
ASSPEGGEKLF
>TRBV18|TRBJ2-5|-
ASSPTNLETQY
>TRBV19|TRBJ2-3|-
ASSIQLSTDTQY
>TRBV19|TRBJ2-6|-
ASSGRGSGANVLT
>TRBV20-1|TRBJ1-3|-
SARAGNTIY
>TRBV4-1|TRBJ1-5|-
ASSQDEGDNQPQH
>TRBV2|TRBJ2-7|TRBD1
ASREQGATYEQY
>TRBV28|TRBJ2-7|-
ASSWSAYEQY
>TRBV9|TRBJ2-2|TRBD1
ASSAPGTGGRGGELF
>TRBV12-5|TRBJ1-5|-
ASGAGTGQPQH
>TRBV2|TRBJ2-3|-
ASNKGGLNTDTQY
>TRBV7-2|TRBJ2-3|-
ASSLVAPEGTQY
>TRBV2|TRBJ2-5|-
ASSFQGRLQETQY
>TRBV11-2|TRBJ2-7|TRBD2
ASSLLQAGEY
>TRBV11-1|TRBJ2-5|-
ASSLVSETQY
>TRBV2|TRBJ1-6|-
ASSRTGDSPLH
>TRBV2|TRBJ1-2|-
ASSPQGRVLGYT
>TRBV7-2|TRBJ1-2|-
ASSLPLPLYGYT
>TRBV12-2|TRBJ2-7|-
ASRLSSRDTEGIHEQY
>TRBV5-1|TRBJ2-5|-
ASSLIGVQETQY